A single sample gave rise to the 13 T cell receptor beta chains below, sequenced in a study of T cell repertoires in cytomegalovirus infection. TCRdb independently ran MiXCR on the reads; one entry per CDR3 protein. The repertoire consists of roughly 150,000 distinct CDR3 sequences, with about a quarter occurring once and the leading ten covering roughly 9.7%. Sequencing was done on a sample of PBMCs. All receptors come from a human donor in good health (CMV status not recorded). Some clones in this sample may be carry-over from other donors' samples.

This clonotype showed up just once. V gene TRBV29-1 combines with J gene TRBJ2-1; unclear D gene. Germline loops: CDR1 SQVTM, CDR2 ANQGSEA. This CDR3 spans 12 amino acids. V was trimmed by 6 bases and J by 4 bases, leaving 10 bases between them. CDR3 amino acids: CSVDLGYNEQFF. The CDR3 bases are TGCAGCGTCGATTTGGGGTACAATGAGCAGTTCTTC.

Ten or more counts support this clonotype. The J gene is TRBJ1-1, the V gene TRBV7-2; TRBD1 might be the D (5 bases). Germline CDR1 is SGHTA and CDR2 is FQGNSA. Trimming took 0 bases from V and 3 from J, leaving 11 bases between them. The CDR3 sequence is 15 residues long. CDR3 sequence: CASSLANAGHTEAFF. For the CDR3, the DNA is TGTGCCAGCAGCTTAGCGAATGCAGGGCACACTGAAGCTTTCTTT.

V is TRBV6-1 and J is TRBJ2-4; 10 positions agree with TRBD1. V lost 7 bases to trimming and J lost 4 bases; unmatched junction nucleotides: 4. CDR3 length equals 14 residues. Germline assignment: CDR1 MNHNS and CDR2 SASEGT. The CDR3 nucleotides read TGTGCCAGCAAGGGACAGGGGCCGAAAAACATTCAGTACTTC. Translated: CASKGQGPKNIQYF.

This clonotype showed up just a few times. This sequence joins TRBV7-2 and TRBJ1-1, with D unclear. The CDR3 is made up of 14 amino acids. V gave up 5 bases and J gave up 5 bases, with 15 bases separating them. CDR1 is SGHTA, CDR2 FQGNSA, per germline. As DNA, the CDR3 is TGTGCCAGCAGCGCAAACAGTCGAACGACTGAAGCTTTCTTT. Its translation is CASSANSRTTEAFF.

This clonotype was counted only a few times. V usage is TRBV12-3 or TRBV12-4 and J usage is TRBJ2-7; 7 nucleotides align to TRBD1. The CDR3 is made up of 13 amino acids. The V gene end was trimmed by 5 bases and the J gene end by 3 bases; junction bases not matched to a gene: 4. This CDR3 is CASSPRTGYEQYF. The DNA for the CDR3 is TGTGCCAGCAGTCCAAGGACAGGCTACGAGCAGTACTTC.

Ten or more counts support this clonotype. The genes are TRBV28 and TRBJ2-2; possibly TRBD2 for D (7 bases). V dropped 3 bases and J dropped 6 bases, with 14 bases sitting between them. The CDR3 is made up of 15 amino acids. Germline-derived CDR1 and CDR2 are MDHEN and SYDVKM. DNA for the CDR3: TGTGCCAGCAGTTTGCTGGGGGGGCCGGCCGGGGAGCTGTTTTTT. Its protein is CASSLLGGPAGELFF.

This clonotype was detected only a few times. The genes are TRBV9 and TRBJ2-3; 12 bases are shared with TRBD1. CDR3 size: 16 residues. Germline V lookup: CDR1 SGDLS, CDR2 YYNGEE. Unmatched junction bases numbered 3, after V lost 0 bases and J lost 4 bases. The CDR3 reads CASSVGDRGRPDTQYF. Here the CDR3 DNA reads TGTGCCAGCAGCGTAGGGGACAGGGGGCGCCCAGATACGCAGTATTTT.

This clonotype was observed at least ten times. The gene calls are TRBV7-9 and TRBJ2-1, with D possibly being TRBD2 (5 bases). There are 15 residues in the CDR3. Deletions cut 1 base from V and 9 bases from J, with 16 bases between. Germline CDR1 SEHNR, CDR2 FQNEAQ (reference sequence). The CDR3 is CASSLGAAARGEQFF. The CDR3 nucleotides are TGTGCCAGCAGCTTAGGGGCAGCCGCTCGGGGTGAGCAGTTCTTC.

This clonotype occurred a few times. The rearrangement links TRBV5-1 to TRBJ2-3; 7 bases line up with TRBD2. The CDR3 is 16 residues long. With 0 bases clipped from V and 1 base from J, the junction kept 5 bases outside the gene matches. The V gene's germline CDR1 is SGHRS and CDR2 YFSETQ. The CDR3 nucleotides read TGCGCCAGCAGCTTGGACCAGCGGGGCCGCACAGATACGCAGTATTTT. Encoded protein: CASSLDQRGRTDTQYF. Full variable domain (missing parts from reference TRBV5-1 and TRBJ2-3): KAGVTQTPRYLIKTRGQQVTLSCSPISGHRSVSWYQQTPGQGLQFLFEYFSETQRNKGNFPGRFSGRQFSNSRSEMNVSTLELGDSALYLCASSLDQRGRTDTQYFGPGTRLTVL.

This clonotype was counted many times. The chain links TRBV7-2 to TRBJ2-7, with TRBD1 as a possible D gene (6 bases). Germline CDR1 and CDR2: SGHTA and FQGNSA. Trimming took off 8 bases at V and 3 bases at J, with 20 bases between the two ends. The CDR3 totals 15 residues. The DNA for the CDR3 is TGTGCCAGCGGAGCCACATGGGGGCCCCGCTACGAGCAGTACTTC. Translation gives CASGATWGPRYEQYF.

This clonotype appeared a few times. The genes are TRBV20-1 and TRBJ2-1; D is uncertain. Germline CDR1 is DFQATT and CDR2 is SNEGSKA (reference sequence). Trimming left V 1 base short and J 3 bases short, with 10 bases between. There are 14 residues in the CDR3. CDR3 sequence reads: CSARAWNNYNEQFF. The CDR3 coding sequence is TGCAGTGCTAGAGCCTGGAACAACTACAATGAGCAGTTCTTC.

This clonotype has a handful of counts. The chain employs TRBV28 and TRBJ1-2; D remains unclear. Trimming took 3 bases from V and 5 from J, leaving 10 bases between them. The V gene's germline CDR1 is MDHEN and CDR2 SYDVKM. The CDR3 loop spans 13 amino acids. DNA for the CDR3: TGTGCCAGCAGTTTGGAACATGGGTATGGCTACACCTTC. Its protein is CASSLEHGYGYTF.

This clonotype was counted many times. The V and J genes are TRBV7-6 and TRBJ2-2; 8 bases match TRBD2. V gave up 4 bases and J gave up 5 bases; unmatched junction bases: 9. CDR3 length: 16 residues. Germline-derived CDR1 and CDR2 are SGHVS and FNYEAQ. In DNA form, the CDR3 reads TGTGCCAGCAGCTCCGGGGGACTAGTCGGGACCGGGGAGCTGTTTTTT. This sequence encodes CASSSGGLVGTGELFF.